A selection of T cell receptor beta chains follows, all from one sample in a study of blood T cell repertoires in COVID-19. Assay used: immunoSEQ multiplex PCR; TCRdb lists only in-frame clones, some missing. The sample records 130,000 to 150,000 clones, about 80% being singletons. The source material was PBMCs or T cells enriched from blood (not recorded which). The receptor set was obtained from a man between 50 and 59 years old who had recovered from COVID-19. CDR3s include the opening cysteine and the closing phenylalanine or tryptophan. The order of the fields is clone size, D gene, V gene, J gene, CDR3 protein, CDR3 DNA. The D gene is left open where the match is weak. Size values are once, few and many counts, or a class for expanded clones, and some rows have none.

clone size: few; D gene: -; V gene: TRBV5-4; J gene: TRBJ2-7; CDR3 protein: CASSGAGQPYEQYF; CDR3 DNA: TGTGCCAGCAGCGGCGCGGGACAGCCCTACGAGCAGTACTTC
clone size: -; D gene: TRBD2; V gene: TRBV11-2; J gene: TRBJ2-2; CDR3 protein: CASSLDLTSGGPTGELFF; CDR3 DNA: TGTGCCAGCAGCTTAGATCTAACCAGCGGGGGGCCCACCGGGGAGCTGTTTTTT
clone size: -; D gene: -; V gene: TRBV20-1; J gene: TRBJ2-7; CDR3 protein: CSAGNEQYF; CDR3 DNA: TGCAGTGCCGGGAATGAGCAGTACTTC
clone size: -; D gene: TRBD1; V gene: TRBV19; J gene: TRBJ2-7; CDR3 protein: CASSLDRGYSYEQYF; CDR3 DNA: TGTGCCAGTAGTTTGGACAGGGGCTACTCCTACGAGCAGTACTTC
clone size: -; D gene: -; V gene: TRBV5-4; J gene: TRBJ2-3; CDR3 protein: CASSLGPDTDTQYF; CDR3 DNA: TGTGCCAGCAGCTTGGGGCCAGACACAGATACGCAGTATTTT
clone size: -; D gene: -; V gene: TRBV5-1; J gene: TRBJ1-1; CDR3 protein: CASSLAREGRPNLNTEAFF; CDR3 DNA: TGCGCCAGCAGCTTGGCCCGGGAGGGCAGACCAAACCTCAACACTGAAGCTTTCTTT
clone size: -; D gene: TRBD1; V gene: TRBV11-3; J gene: TRBJ2-2; CDR3 protein: CASSLGDRDAGELFF; CDR3 DNA: TGTGCCAGCAGCTTAGGGGACAGGGATGCCGGGGAGCTGTTTTTT
clone size: -; D gene: -; V gene: TRBV28; J gene: TRBJ2-7; CDR3 protein: CASLGRYEQYF; CDR3 DNA: TGTGCCTCCCTAGGCAGATACGAGCAGTACTTC
clone size: -; D gene: TRBD1; V gene: TRBV19; J gene: TRBJ2-7; CDR3 protein: CASSTQGQGWDEQYF; CDR3 DNA: TGTGCCAGTAGTACACAAGGACAGGGGTGGGACGAGCAGTACTTC
clone size: -; D gene: -; V gene: TRBV19; J gene: TRBJ2-7; CDR3 protein: CASSARGGSYEQYF; CDR3 DNA: TGTGCCAGTAGTGCCCGAGGCGGCTCCTACGAGCAGTACTTC
clone size: -; D gene: -; V gene: TRBV5-4; J gene: TRBJ1-1; CDR3 protein: CASSRGAGDTEAFF; CDR3 DNA: TGTGCCAGCAGCCGGGGGGCTGGCGACACTGAAGCTTTCTTT
clone size: -; D gene: TRBD2; V gene: TRBV6-1; J gene: TRBJ2-1; CDR3 protein: CASSDAPRAGVYNEQFF; CDR3 DNA: TGTGCCAGCAGTGACGCCCCGAGAGCGGGGGTCTACAATGAGCAGTTCTTC
clone size: -; D gene: TRBD1; V gene: TRBV6-4; J gene: TRBJ1-2; CDR3 protein: CASSKDRGGNYGYTF; CDR3 DNA: TGTGCCAGCAGCAAAGACAGGGGCGGAAACTATGGCTACACCTTC
clone size: -; D gene: TRBD2; V gene: TRBV7-2; J gene: TRBJ2-1; CDR3 protein: CASSLGTTPYNEQFF; CDR3 DNA: TGTGCCAGCAGCCTGGGGACTACGCCCTACAATGAGCAGTTCTTC
clone size: -; D gene: -; V gene: TRBV2; J gene: TRBJ2-5; CDR3 protein: CASSRDSEETQYF; CDR3 DNA: TGTGCCAGCTCCCGGGACTCAGAAGAGACCCAGTACTTC
clone size: few; D gene: -; V gene: TRBV4-2; J gene: TRBJ2-7; CDR3 protein: CASSQEVADSGFEQYF; CDR3 DNA: TGTGCCAGCAGCCAAGAGGTGGCGGACAGTGGATTCGAGCAGTACTTC
clone size: few; D gene: TRBD1; V gene: TRBV12-3/TRBV12-4; J gene: TRBJ1-2; CDR3 protein: CASSLARGLGYTF; CDR3 DNA: TGTGCCAGCAGTTTAGCCAGGGGGCTAGGCTACACCTTC
clone size: -; D gene: -; V gene: TRBV27; J gene: TRBJ2-3; CDR3 protein: CASSLPGQHTDTQYF; CDR3 DNA: TGTGCCAGCAGTTTACCCGGACAGCACACAGATACGCAGTATTTT
clone size: -; D gene: TRBD1; V gene: TRBV3-1/TRBV3-2; J gene: TRBJ1-5; CDR3 protein: CASSPRTGPHVNSNQPQHF; CDR3 DNA: TGTGCCAGCAGCCCCCGGACAGGGCCCCACGTCAATAGCAATCAGCCCCAGCATTTT
clone size: -; D gene: -; V gene: TRBV7-6; J gene: TRBJ2-2; CDR3 protein: CASSLLGDSPTGELFF; CDR3 DNA: TGTGCCAGCAGCTTACTGGGGGACTCCCCAACCGGGGAGCTGTTTTTT
clone size: -; D gene: -; V gene: TRBV7-9; J gene: TRBJ2-7; CDR3 protein: CASSLEGVPSYEQYF; CDR3 DNA: TGTGCCAGCAGCTTAGAAGGGGTCCCCTCCTACGAGCAGTACTTC
clone size: -; D gene: -; V gene: TRBV7-2; J gene: TRBJ1-4; CDR3 protein: CASSLGARGEKLFF; CDR3 DNA: TGTGCCAGCAGCTTAGGGGCCCGGGGTGAAAAACTGTTTTTT